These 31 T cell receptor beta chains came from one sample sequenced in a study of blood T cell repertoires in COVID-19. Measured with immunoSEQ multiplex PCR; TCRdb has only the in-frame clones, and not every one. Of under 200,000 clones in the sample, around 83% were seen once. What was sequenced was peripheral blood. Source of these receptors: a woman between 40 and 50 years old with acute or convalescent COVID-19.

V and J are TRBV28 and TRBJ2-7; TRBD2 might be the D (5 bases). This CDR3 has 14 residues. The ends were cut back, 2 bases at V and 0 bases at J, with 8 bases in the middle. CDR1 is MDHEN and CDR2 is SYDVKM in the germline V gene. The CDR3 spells CASSLPGNSYEQYF. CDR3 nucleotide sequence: TGTGCCAGCAGTTTACCCGGGAACTCCTACGAGCAGTACTTC.

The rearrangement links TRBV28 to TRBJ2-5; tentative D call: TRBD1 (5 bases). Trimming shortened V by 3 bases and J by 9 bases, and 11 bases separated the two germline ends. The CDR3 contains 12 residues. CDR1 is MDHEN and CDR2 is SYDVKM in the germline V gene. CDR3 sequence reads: CASSFGRVAQYF. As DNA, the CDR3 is TGTGCCAGCAGTTTCGGCAGGGTGGCCCAGTACTTC.

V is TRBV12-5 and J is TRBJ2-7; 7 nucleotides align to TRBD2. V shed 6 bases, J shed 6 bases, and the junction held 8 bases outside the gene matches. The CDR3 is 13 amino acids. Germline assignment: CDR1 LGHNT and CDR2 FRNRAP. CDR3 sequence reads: CASGHGGSGEQYF. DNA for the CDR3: TGTGCTAGTGGCCACGGGGGGTCGGGCGAGCAGTACTTC.

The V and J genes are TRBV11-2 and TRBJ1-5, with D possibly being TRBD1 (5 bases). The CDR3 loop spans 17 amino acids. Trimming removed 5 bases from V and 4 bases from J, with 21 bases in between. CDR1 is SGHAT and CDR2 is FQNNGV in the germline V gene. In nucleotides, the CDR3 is TGTGCCAGCAGCCTTCGGGCAGGGCCTGCTCCTAATCAGCCCCAGCATTTT. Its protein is CASSLRAGPAPNQPQHF.

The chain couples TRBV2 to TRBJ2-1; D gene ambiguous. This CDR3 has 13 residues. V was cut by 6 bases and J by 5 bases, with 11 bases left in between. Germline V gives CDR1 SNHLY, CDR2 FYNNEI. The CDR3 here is CASSLRENNEQFF. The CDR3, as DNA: TGTGCCAGCAGCCTCCGAGAGAACAATGAGCAGTTCTTC.

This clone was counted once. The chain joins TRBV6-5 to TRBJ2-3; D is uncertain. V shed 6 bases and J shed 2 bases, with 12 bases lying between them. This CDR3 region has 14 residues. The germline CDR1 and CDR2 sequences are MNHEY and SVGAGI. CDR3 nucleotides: TGTGCCAGCAGCCCGGCGGCTTACACAGATACGCAGTATTTT. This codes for CASSPAAYTDTQYF.

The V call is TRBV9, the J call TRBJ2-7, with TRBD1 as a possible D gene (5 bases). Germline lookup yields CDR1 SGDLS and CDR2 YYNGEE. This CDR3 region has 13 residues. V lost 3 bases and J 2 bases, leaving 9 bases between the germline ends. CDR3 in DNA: TGTGCCAGCAGCGGGGGCACAGCCTACGAGCAGTACTTC. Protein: CASSGGTAYEQYF.

The CDR3 DNA reads as TGCGCCAGCAGCCGACAGAATAATCAGCCCCAGCATTTT. Its translation is CASSRQNNQPQHF. The chain carries TRBV4-1 and TRBJ1-5; D may be TRBD1 (5 bases). Trimming stripped 4 bases from V and 4 bases from J, with 8 bases between. Germline V gives CDR1 MGHRA, CDR2 YSYEKL. This CDR3 is built from 13 residues.

CDR3 in amino acids: CASSLISLGHGELFF. CDR3 DNA: TGTGCCAGCAGCTTGATAAGTCTGGGGCACGGGGAGCTGTTTTTT. The rearrangement joins TRBV7-2 to TRBJ2-2; tentative D call: TRBD1 (5 bases). Per the germline V gene, CDR1 is SGHTA and CDR2 is FQGNSA. The CDR3 totals 15 residues. Trimming shortened V by 3 bases and J by 7 bases, and 15 bases separated the two germline ends.

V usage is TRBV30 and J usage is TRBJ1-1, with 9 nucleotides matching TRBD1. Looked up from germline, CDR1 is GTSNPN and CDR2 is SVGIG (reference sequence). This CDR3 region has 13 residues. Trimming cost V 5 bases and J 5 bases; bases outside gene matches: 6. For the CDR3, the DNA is TGTGCCTGGCGGGGACAGGGTTGGACTGAAGCTTTCTTT. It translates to CAWRGQGWTEAFF.

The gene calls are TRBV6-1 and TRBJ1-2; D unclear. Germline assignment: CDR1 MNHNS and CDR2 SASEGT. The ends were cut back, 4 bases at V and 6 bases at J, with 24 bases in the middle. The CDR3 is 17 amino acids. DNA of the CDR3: TGTGCCAGCAGTGGCTTTAGGAGGAAGTTTGGATCGGATGGCTACACCTTC. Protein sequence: CASSGFRRKFGSDGYTF.

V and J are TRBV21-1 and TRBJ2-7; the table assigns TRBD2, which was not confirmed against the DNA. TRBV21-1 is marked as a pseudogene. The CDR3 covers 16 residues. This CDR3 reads CASSKELGGPNYEQYF. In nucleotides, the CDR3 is TGTGCCAGCAGCAAAGAACTCGGGGGGCCCAACTACGAGCAGTACTTC.

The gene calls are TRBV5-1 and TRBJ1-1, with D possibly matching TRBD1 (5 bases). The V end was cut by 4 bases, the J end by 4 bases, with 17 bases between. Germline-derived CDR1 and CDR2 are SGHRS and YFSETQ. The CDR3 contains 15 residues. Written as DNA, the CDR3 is TGCGCCAGCAGCCCAGTCGGGGGTGGAGGCACTGAAGCTTTCTTT. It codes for CASSPVGGGGTEAFF.

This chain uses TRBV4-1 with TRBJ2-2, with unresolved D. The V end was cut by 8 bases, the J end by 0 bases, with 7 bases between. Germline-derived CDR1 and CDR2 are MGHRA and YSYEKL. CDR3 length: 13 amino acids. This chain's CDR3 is CASEEPNTGELFF. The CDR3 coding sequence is TGCGCCAGCGAGGAGCCGAACACCGGGGAGCTGTTTTTT.

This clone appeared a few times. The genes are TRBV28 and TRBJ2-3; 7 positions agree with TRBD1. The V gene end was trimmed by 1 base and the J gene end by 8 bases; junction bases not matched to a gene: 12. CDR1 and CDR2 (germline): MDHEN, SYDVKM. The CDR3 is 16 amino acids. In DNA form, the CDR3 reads TGTGCCAGCAGTTTATTTTCGACAGGGATAGGGCGTACGCAGTATTTT. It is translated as CASSLFSTGIGRTQYF. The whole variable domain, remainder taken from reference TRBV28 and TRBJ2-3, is DVKVTQSSRYLVKRTGEKVFLECVQDMDHENMFWYRQDPGLGLRLIYFSYDVKMKEKGDIPEGYSVSREKKERFSLILESASTNQTSMYLCASSLFSTGIGRTQYFGPGTRLTVL.

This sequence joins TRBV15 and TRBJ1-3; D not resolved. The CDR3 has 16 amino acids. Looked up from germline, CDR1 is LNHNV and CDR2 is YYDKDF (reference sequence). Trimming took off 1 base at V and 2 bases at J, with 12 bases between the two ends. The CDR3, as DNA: TGTGCCACCAGCAGAGTTTGGGTTGGGCCTGGAAACACCATATATTTT. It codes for CATSRVWVGPGNTIYF.

The DNA of the CDR3 is TGTGCCAGCAGTTTATATGGAGTGTGGGGCTACACCTTC. It is translated as CASSLYGVWGYTF. The chain joins TRBV28 to TRBJ1-2; D not certain. The CDR3 totals 13 residues. The V and J ends lost 1 base and 8 bases respectively, with 11 bases between them. Per germline, CDR1 MDHEN and CDR2 SYDVKM.

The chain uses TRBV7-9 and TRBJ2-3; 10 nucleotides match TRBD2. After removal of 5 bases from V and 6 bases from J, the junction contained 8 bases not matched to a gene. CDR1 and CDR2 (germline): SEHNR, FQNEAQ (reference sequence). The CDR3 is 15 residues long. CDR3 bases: TGTGCCAGCAGCCCCGGGACTAGCGCCAAGGATACGCAGTATTTT. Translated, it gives CASSPGTSAKDTQYF.

CDR3 sequence (DNA): TGTGCCAGCAGCCTATTTACAGATACGCAGTATTTT. It translates to CASSLFTDTQYF. The V and J genes are TRBV6-5 and TRBJ2-3; the D is unclear. Germline V CDR1 and CDR2: MNHEY, SVGAGI. The CDR3 covers 12 residues. V dropped 6 bases and J dropped 3 bases, with 7 bases sitting between them.

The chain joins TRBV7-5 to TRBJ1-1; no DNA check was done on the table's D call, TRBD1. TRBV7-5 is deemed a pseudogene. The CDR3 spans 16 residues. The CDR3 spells CVRSLALNGQRTEAFF. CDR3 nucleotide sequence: TGTGTCAGAAGCTTAGCGCTAAATGGACAGCGGACTGAAGCTTTCTTT.

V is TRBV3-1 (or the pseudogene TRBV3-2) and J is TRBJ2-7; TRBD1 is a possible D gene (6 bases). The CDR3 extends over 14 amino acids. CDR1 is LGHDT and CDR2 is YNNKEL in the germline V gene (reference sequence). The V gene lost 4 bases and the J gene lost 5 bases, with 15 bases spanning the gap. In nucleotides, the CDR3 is TGTGCCAGCAGCCTCTCGGCCTCAGGGGACGAGCAGTACTTC. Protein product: CASSLSASGDEQYF.

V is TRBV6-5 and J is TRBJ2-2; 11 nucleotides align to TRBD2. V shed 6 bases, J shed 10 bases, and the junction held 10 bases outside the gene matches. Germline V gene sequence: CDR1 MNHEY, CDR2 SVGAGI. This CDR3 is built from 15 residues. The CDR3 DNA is TGTGCCAGCAGCCGAGTAGGACTAGCGGGTCAGGAGCTGTTTTTT. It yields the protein CASSRVGLAGQELFF.

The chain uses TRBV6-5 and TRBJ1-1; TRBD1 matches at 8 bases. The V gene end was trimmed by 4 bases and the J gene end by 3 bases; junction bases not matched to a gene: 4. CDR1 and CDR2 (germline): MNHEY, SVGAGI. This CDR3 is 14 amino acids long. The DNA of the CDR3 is TGTGCCAGCAGTTTAAACAGGGGGGACACTGAAGCTTTCTTT. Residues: CASSLNRGDTEAFF.

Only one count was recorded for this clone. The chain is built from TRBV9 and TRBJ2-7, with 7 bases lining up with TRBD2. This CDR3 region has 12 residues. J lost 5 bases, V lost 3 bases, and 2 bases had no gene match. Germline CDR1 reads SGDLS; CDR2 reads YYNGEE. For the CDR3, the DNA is TGTGCCAGCAGCGCTGGGAGGGACGAGCAGTACTTC. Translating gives CASSAGRDEQYF.

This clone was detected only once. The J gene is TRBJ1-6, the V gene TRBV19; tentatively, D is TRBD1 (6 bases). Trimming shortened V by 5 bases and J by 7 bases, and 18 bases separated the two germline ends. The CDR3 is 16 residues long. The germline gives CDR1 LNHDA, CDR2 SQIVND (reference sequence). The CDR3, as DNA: TGTGCCAGTAGTGAGCACCGGGGACAATTAAATTCACCCCTCCACTTT. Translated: CASSEHRGQLNSPLHF.

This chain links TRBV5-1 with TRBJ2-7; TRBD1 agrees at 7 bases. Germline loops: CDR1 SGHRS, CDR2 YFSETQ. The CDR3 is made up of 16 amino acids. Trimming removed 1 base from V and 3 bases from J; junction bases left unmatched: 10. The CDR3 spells CASSLFSGTARYEQYF. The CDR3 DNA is TGCGCCAGCAGCTTGTTCTCCGGGACAGCCCGCTACGAGCAGTACTTC. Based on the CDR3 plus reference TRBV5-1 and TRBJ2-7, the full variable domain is KAGVTQTPRYLIKTRGQQVTLSCSPISGHRSVSWYQQTPGQGLQFLFEYFSETQRNKGNFPGRFSGRQFSNSRSEMNVSTLELGDSALYLCASSLFSGTARYEQYFGPGTRLTVT.

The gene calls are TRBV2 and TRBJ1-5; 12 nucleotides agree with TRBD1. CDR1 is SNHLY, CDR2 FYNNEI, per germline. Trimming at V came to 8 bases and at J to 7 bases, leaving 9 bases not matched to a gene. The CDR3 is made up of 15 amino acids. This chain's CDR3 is CASEGGQGASQPQHF. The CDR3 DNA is TGTGCCAGCGAGGGGGGACAGGGGGCGTCCCAGCCCCAGCATTTT.

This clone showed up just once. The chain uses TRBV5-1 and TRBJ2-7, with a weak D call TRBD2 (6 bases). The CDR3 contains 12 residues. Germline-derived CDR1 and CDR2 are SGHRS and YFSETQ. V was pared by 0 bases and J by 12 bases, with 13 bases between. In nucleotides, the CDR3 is TGCGCCAGCAGCTTGGCGGGAGAAGGGTTGTACTTC. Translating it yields CASSLAGEGLYF.

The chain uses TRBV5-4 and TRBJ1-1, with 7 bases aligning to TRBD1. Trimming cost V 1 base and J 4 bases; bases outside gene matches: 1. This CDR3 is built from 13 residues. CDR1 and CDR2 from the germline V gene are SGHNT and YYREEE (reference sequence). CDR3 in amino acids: CASSLNRGTEAFF. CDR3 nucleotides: TGTGCCAGCAGCTTGAACAGGGGCACTGAAGCTTTCTTT.

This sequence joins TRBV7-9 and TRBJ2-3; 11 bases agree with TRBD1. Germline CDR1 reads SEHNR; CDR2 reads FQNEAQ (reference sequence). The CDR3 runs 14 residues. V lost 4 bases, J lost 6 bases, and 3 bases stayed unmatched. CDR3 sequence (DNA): TGTGCCAGCAGCTCGAGGGACAGGGGGGATACGCAGTATTTT. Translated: CASSSRDRGDTQYF.

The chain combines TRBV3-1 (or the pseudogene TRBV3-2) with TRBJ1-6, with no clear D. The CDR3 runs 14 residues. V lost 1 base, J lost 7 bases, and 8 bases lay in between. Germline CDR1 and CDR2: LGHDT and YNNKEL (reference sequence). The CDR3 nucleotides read TGTGCCAGCAGCCAAGTAACAGACAATTCACCCCTCCACTTT. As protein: CASSQVTDNSPLHF.